Presented here are 28 T cell receptor beta chains from one specimen sequenced in a study of cytomegalovirus exposure and HLA in healthy donors. PCR primers comprised 60 Vbeta and 13 Jbeta primers. Only in-frame clones appear in the TCRdb table, and some are missing; sequencing was by immunoSEQ multiplex PCR. The profile shows 150,000 to 200,000 clones, about 80% of them singletons. The specimen sequenced was PBMCs. These receptors originate from a woman aged 50 to 60 in good health and CMV-seronegative.

V usage is TRBV28 and J usage is TRBJ1-4, with D tentatively TRBD1 (5 bases). Trimming took 0 bases from V and 8 from J, leaving 10 bases between them. The CDR3 spans 14 residues. The germline V gene has CDR1 MDHEN and CDR2 SYDVKM. This CDR3 reads CASSLWQGNEKLFF. The CDR3 DNA sequence: TGTGCCAGCAGTTTATGGCAGGGAAACGAAAAACTGTTTTTT.

J is TRBJ1-2 and V is TRBV28, with D maybe TRBD1 (6 bases). Germline V CDR1 and CDR2: MDHEN, SYDVKM. The CDR3 covers 15 residues. The V and J ends lost 8 bases and 5 bases respectively, with 21 bases between them. The CDR3 DNA is TGTGCCAGCCTCCAAGGGACATGGTACCCTTATGGCTACACCTTC. It is translated as CASLQGTWYPYGYTF.

The rearrangement uses TRBV2 and TRBJ2-1; 7 nucleotides agree with TRBD1. This CDR3 is 14 amino acids long. Trimming took 5 bases from V and 5 from J; bases not matched to a gene: 6. Germline CDR1 and CDR2: SNHLY and FYNNEI. The CDR3 bases are TGTGCCAGCAGTTTTACGGGACAGAACAATGAGCAGTTCTTC. It specifies CASSFTGQNNEQFF.

The chain joins TRBV9 to TRBJ2-1; D may be TRBD2 (6 bases). The V gene's germline CDR1 is SGDLS and CDR2 YYNGEE. The CDR3 runs to 13 residues. Trimming took off 0 bases at V and 9 bases at J, with 10 bases between the two ends. CDR3 nucleotide sequence: TGTGCCAGCAGCGTAGTCGGGGGTTCTGAGCAGTTCTTC. Translated: CASSVVGGSEQFF.

The rearrangement links TRBV15 to TRBJ2-5; 7 nucleotides agree with TRBD1. J lost 3 bases, V lost 1 base, and 8 bases had no gene match. The length of the CDR3 is 16 residues. Germline assignment: CDR1 LNHNV and CDR2 YYDKDF (reference sequence). As DNA, the CDR3 is TGTGCCACCAGCAGAGGAGGGTTAGGACAGGAAGAGACCCAGTACTTC. It translates to CATSRGGLGQEETQYF.

The chain combines TRBV7-8 with TRBJ2-7; 7 bases map to TRBD1. The CDR3 extends over 13 amino acids. The germline V gene encodes CDR1 SGHVS and CDR2 FQNEAQ. The J segment lost 5 bases and the V segment lost 5 bases, leaving 6 bases of the junction unmatched. CDR3 DNA: TGTGCCAGCAGCCGTAGGGGGCGTAACGAGCAGTACTTC. Encoded protein: CASSRRGRNEQYF. The entire variable domain, with the rest obtained from reference TRBV7-8 and TRBJ2-7, is as follows: GAGVSQSPRYKVAKRGQDVALRCDPISGHVSLFWYQQALGQGPEFLTYFQNEAQLDKSGLPSDRFFAERPEGSVSTLKIQRTQQEDSAVYLCASSRRGRNEQYFGPGTRLTVT.

The CDR3 spells CASRGQLKNTEAFF. The CDR3, as DNA: TGCGCCAGCAGAGGACAGCTTAAGAACACTGAAGCTTTCTTT. The V gene is TRBV4-1, the J gene TRBJ1-1; D might be TRBD1 (6 bases). From germline, CDR1 is MGHRA and CDR2 YSYEKL. This CDR3 comprises 14 residues. Trimming removed 6 bases from V and 1 base from J, with 12 bases in between.

The genes are TRBV6-6 and TRBJ1-2; TRBD1 aligns across 7 bases. The CDR3 spans 15 residues. Trimming took 2 bases from V and 2 from J; bases not matched to a gene: 5. Germline assignment: CDR1 MNHNY and CDR2 SVGAGI (reference sequence). CDR3 DNA: TGTGCCAGCAGTTACCGACAGGGCCTAAACTATGGCTACACCTTC. This sequence encodes CASSYRQGLNYGYTF.

This clone was detected a few times. The J gene is TRBJ1-1, the V gene TRBV11-2, with D perhaps TRBD1 (6 bases). V lost 5 bases and J 2 bases, leaving 15 bases between the germline ends. Germline CDR1 SGHAT, CDR2 FQNNGV. The CDR3 is 15 amino acids. The CDR3 protein is CASSPRAGDNTEAFF. The CDR3 DNA reads TGTGCCAGCAGCCCGCGGGCAGGGGATAACACTGAAGCTTTCTTT.

The V gene is TRBV6-1, the J gene TRBJ2-7; tentatively, D is TRBD2 (5 bases). The length of the CDR3 is 14 residues. Deletions cut 8 bases from V and 2 bases from J, with 16 bases between. Germline V gene data show CDR1 as MNHNS and CDR2 as SASEGT. This chain's CDR3 is CASDTREPPYEQYF. CDR3 nucleotides: TGTGCCAGCGATACGAGGGAGCCCCCCTACGAGCAGTACTTC.

The rearrangement uses TRBV5-8 and TRBJ1-1; D not certain. Germline V gene data show CDR1 as SGHTS and CDR2 as YDEGEE. Trimming took off 2 bases at V and 10 bases at J, with 12 bases between the two ends. CDR3 length equals 12 residues. CDR3 nucleotide sequence: TGTGCCAGCAGCTTCTTAGGCAGAGGAGCTTTCTTT. It yields the protein CASSFLGRGAFF.

The V gene is TRBV5-5, the J gene TRBJ2-2, with D hard to call. From germline, CDR1 is SGHKS and CDR2 YYEKEE (reference sequence). Trimming stripped 0 bases from V and 6 bases from J, with 3 bases between. The CDR3 totals 12 residues. CDR3 nucleotides: TGTGCCAGCAGCTTGGTATCCGGGGAGCTGTTTTTT. Amino acid sequence: CASSLVSGELFF.

The table lists this clone with a few counts. The chain carries TRBV5-1 and TRBJ2-3; D is possibly TRBD2 (6 bases). The germline CDR1 and CDR2 sequences are SGHRS and YFSETQ. The CDR3 runs 15 residues. Trimming cost V 1 base and J 1 base, with 10 bases left between them. The CDR3 nucleotides are TGCGCCAGCAGCTTGTCGGGCGGGGGCACAGATACGCAGTATTTT. It yields the protein CASSLSGGGTDTQYF.

This chain connects TRBV5-6 to TRBJ1-5, with D unclear. Germline CDR1 SGHDT, CDR2 YYEEEE. The V gene lost 2 bases and the J gene lost 6 bases, with 12 bases spanning the gap. The CDR3 totals 14 residues. CDR3 DNA: TGTGCCAGCAGCTTAATTGGCGCGGCTCAGCCCCAGCATTTT. The encoded protein is CASSLIGAAQPQHF. Drawing the rest from reference TRBV5-6 and TRBJ1-5, the complete variable domain is DAGVTQSPTHLIKTRGQQVTLRCSPKSGHDTVSWYQQALGQGPQFIFQYYEEEERQRGNFPDRFSGHQFPNYSSELNVNALLLGDSALYLCASSLIGAAQPQHFGDGTRLSIL.

This clone appeared a few times. Different DNA sequences within this sample yield the same CDR3. The rearrangement uses TRBV15 and TRBJ2-7; the D is unclear. The V gene's germline CDR1 is LNHNV and CDR2 YYDKDF (reference sequence). Trimming left V 0 bases short and J 5 bases short, with 5 bases between. The CDR3 loop spans 12 amino acids. The CDR3 DNA follows: TGTGCCACCAGCAGAGACGAGGACGAGCAGTACTTC. Translating gives CATSRDEDEQYF.

The V and J genes are TRBV5-1 and TRBJ2-5; D not certain. The CDR3 runs 15 residues. CDR1 and CDR2 (germline): SGHRS, YFSETQ. Trimming left V 5 bases short and J 0 bases short, with 14 bases between. The CDR3 DNA sequence: TGCGCCAGCAGTACCAAGAGGAATTACCAAGAGACCCAGTACTTC. This sequence encodes CASSTKRNYQETQYF.

About this clone itself: This same CDR3 is encoded by further DNA sequences in the sample. The chain combines TRBV18 with TRBJ2-2, with D possibly matching TRBD1 (6 bases). Germline-derived CDR1 and CDR2 are KGHSH and LQKENI. The V end lost 6 bases, the J end lost 6 bases, and 17 bases lay between the germline ends. The CDR3 length is 15 residues. The CDR3 reads CASSRQEKPPGELFF. In DNA form, the CDR3 reads TGTGCCAGCTCCCGACAGGAAAAGCCTCCCGGGGAGCTGTTTTTT.

The gene calls are TRBV7-9 and TRBJ2-1, with a tentative D call TRBD2 (6 bases). Deletions cut 6 bases from V and 5 bases from J, with 17 bases between. Germline CDR1 reads SEHNR; CDR2 reads FQNEAQ (reference sequence). The CDR3 totals 15 residues. The CDR3 nucleotides read TGTGCCAGCAGTTACGCCCGGGGACTTAACAATGAGCAGTTCTTC. It is translated as CASSYARGLNNEQFF.

There are a few counts of this clone. The rearrangement uses TRBV7-6 and TRBJ1-5, with a tentative D call TRBD1 (6 bases). CDR3 size: 15 residues. Germline V gene lookup returns CDR1 SGHVS and CDR2 FNYEAQ. V lost 1 base, J lost 7 bases, and 14 bases lay in between. As DNA, the CDR3 is TGTGCCAGCAGCTTAGGGGGTCCCACAGGGCAGCCCCAGCATTTT. This sequence encodes CASSLGGPTGQPQHF.

The rearrangement links TRBV29-1 to TRBJ2-5; TRBD1 might be the D (6 bases). CDR3 size: 13 residues. Germline V CDR1 and CDR2: SQVTM, ANQGSEA. Trimming cost V 6 bases and J 4 bases, with 15 bases left between them. CDR3 residues: CSVPGGQIETQYF. Here the CDR3 DNA reads TGCAGCGTCCCTGGGGGACAAATAGAGACCCAGTACTTC.

The chain couples TRBV7-6 to TRBJ2-5; unclear D gene. V lost 3 bases to trimming and J lost 3 bases, with 11 bases between them. Germline V lookup: CDR1 SGHVS, CDR2 FNYEAQ. CDR3 length equals 14 residues. This chain's CDR3 is CASSFTGRKETQYF. In DNA form, the CDR3 reads TGTGCCAGCAGCTTCACGGGTCGAAAAGAGACCCAGTACTTC.

The V gene is TRBV25-1, the J gene TRBJ1-1; 8 positions match TRBD1. The CDR3 loop spans 17 amino acids. V lost 4 bases, J lost 6 bases, and 16 bases stayed unmatched. The V gene's germline CDR1 is MGHDK and CDR2 SYGVNS. CDR3 sequence (DNA): TGTGCCAGCAGTGGACCGGGACAGGCCTTGGGTGGCTCTGAAGCTTTCTTT. This codes for CASSGPGQALGGSEAFF.

V usage is TRBV19 and J usage is TRBJ2-3, with no clear D. The V gene's germline CDR1 is LNHDA and CDR2 SQIVND (reference sequence). Trimming removed 7 bases from V and 3 bases from J, with 14 bases in between. CDR3 size: 14 residues. In DNA form, the CDR3 reads TGTGCCAGTAAGGAGACCCCCGGGACAGATACGCAGTATTTT. This codes for CASKETPGTDTQYF.

The CDR3 spells CASSIGGGLPTSKYF. The CDR3 DNA reads TGTGCCAGCAGCATAGGGGGGGGACTTCCAACCTCCAAGTACTTC. The V gene is TRBV5-6, the J gene TRBJ2-5; D is possibly TRBD2 (7 bases). The CDR3 extends over 15 amino acids. V was trimmed by 4 bases and J by 12 bases, leaving 25 bases between them. The germline V gene encodes CDR1 SGHDT and CDR2 YYEEEE.

This sequence joins TRBV10-2 and TRBJ2-7, with D hard to call. V shed 6 bases and J shed 0 bases, with 12 bases lying between them. The CDR3 has 14 amino acids. Germline loops: CDR1 WSHSY, CDR2 SAAADI. The DNA for the CDR3 is TGCGCCAGCAGGGCTCACGAAATCTCCTACGAGCAGTACTTC. Translated, it gives CASRAHEISYEQYF.

The V gene is TRBV7-8, the J gene TRBJ1-5; TRBD1 matches at 7 bases. The CDR3 runs to 15 residues. The ends lost 0 bases at V and 7 bases at J; junction bases unmatched: 6. Germline assignment: CDR1 SGHVS and CDR2 FQNEAQ. The CDR3 spells CASSLAQGVGQPQHF. CDR3 nucleotide sequence: TGTGCCAGCAGCTTAGCCCAGGGGGTTGGACAGCCCCAGCATTTT.

The genes are TRBV28 and TRBJ1-1, with 10 bases lining up with TRBD1. The V segment lost 5 bases and the J segment 8 bases; nucleotides outside the gene matches: 5. Germline-derived CDR1 and CDR2 are MDHEN and SYDVKM. This CDR3 contains 13 residues. CDR3 residues: CASSTLGQGEAFF. The CDR3 DNA follows: TGTGCCAGCAGTACCCTGGGACAGGGGGAAGCTTTCTTT. Full variable domain (rest looked up from reference TRBV28 and TRBJ1-1): DVKVTQSSRYLVKRTGEKVFLECVQDMDHENMFWYRQDPGLGLRLIYFSYDVKMKEKGDIPEGYSVSREKKERFSLILESASTNQTSMYLCASSTLGQGEAFFGQGTRLTVV.

The count of this clone is one. The chain carries TRBV7-2 and TRBJ1-1, with 8 positions matching TRBD1. V gave up 5 bases and J gave up 14 bases; unmatched junction bases: 10. Looked up from germline, CDR1 is SGHTA and CDR2 is FQGNSA. This CDR3 is built from 12 residues. CDR3 amino acids: CASSGQGYDYFF. CDR3 bases: TGTGCCAGCAGCGGACAGGGATACGACTACTTCTTT. Using reference TRBV7-2 and TRBJ1-1 for the parts outside the CDR3, the full variable domain is GAGVSQSPSNKVTEKGKDVELRCDPISGHTALYWYRQSLGQGLEFLIYFQGNSAPDKSGLPSDRFSAERTGGSVSTLTIQRTQQEDSAVYLCASSGQGYDYFFGQGTRLTVV.